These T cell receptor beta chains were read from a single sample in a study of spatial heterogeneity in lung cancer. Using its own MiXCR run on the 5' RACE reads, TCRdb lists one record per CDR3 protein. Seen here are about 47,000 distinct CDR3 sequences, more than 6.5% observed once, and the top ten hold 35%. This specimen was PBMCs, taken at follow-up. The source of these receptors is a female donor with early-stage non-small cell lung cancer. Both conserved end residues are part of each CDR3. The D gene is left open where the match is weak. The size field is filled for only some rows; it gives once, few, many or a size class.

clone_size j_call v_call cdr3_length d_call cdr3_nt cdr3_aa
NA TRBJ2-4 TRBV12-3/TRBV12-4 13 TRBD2 TGTGCCAGCACTTTGCGGGGGGCAAACATTCAGTACTTC CASTLRGANIQYF
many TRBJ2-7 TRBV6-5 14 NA TGTGCCAGCAGGGATAGAAATCCCCCTTACGAGCAGTACTTC CASRDRNPPYEQYF
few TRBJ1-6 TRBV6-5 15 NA TGTGCCAGCAGCCCACAGAATGAGTATAATTCACCCCTCCACTTT CASSPQNEYNSPLHF
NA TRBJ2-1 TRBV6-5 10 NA TGTGCCAGCACTGGGCAGGCCCAGTTCTTC CASTGQAQFF
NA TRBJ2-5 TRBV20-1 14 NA TGCAGTGCTAGAGGGAAAAGGGTTCAAGAGACCCAGTACTTC CSARGKRVQETQYF
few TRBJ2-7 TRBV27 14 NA TGTGCCAGCAGTGCCGGCTTGGGGATCTACGAGCAGTACTTC CASSAGLGIYEQYF
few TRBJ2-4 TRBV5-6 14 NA TGTGCCAGCAGCGGGTGGGGATTTAAAAACATTCAGTACTTC CASSGWGFKNIQYF
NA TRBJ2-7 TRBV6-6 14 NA TGTGCCAGCATTAAAACGACAGAATCCTACGAGCAGTACTTC CASIKTTESYEQYF
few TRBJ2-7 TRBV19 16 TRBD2 TGTGCCAGTAGTACCCGGGGGGGCCCGAGCTCCTACGAGCAGTACTTC CASSTRGGPSSYEQYF
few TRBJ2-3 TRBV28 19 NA TGTGCCAGCAGTTCACCAGGGTGGGGTTCCTCCTCTAGCACAGATACGCAGTATTTT CASSSPGWGSSSSTDTQYF
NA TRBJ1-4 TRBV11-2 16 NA TGTGCCAGCAGCTCAATACTCAGGGTCGTGGGTGAAAAACTGTTTTTT CASSSILRVVGEKLFF
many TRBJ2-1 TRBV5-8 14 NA TGTGCCAGCAGCTCAGATCGGGGGTACAATGAGCAGTTCTTC CASSSDRGYNEQFF
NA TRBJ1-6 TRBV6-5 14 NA TGTGCCAGCAGTTCTCAGGGTTTTAATTCACCCCTCCACTTT CASSSQGFNSPLHF
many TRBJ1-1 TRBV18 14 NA TGTGCCAGCTCACCACAGGGCATGAACACTGAAGCTTTCTTT CASSPQGMNTEAFF
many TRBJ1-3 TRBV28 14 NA TGTGCCAGCAGTTTCCAGGGAGCAGGAAACACCATATATTTT CASSFQGAGNTIYF
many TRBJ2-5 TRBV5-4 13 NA TGTGCCAGCAGCTTGGAATACCAAGAGACCCAGTACTTC CASSLEYQETQYF
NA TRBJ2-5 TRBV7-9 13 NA TGTGCCAGCAGCCCACAAGTGATGGAGACCCAGTACTTC CASSPQVMETQYF
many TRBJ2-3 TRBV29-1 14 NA TGCAGCGTTGCGAAGGGGGGAAGCACAGATACGCAGTATTTT CSVAKGGSTDTQYF
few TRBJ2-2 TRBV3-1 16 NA TGTGCCAGCAGCCAATTATGGGGGGCGAACACCGGGGAGCTGTTTTTT CASSQLWGANTGELFF
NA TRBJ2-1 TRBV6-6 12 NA TGTGCCAGCAGTTACGCAAACAATGAGCAGTTCTTC CASSYANNEQFF
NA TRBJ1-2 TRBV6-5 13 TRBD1 TGTGCCAGCCGGGACAGGGCGAATTATGGCTACACCTTC CASRDRANYGYTF
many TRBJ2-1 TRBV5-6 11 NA TGTGCCAGCTATTCCTACAATGAGCAGTTCTTC CASYSYNEQFF
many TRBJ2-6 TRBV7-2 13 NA TGTGCCAGCAGTCTATACGGGGCCAACGTCCTGACTTTC CASSLYGANVLTF
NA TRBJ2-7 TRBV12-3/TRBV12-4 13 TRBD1 TGTGCCAGCAGTTACAGGGGGCTAGACGAGCAGTACTTC CASSYRGLDEQYF
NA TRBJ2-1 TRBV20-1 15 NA TGCAGTGCTCCACTGGGCGGCGGTTCTAACCTCCGGCAGTTCTTC CSAPLGGGSNLRQFF
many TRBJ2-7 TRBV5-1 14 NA TGCGCCAGCAGCTTGGCTGTAGGTGGCTACGAGCAGTACTTC CASSLAVGGYEQYF
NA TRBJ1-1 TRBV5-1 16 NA TGCGCCAGCAGCTTGGCACCCACAAACATGAACACTGAAGCTTTCTTT CASSLAPTNMNTEAFF
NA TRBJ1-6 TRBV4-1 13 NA TGCGCCAGCAGCCAACCTGACAGGAGGTCCCTCCACTTT CASSQPDRRSLHF
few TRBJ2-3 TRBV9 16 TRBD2 TGTGCCAGCAGCGTTTCATTTCGGGGGGGCCCAGATACGCAGTATTTT CASSVSFRGGPDTQYF
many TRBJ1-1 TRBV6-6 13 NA TGTGCCAGCAGCTACGCAGTCCACACTGAAGCTTTCTTT CASSYAVHTEAFF
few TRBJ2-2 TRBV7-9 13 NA TGTGCCACGAGCAGGCTGAACACCGGGGAGCTGTTTTTT CATSRLNTGELFF
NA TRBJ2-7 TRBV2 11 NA TGTGCCAGCAGTCATGGGAGTGAGCAGTACTTC CASSHGSEQYF
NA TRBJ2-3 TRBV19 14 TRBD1 TGTGCCAGTAAGGGGGCCGGGGCCACAGATACGCAGTATTTT CASKGAGATDTQYF
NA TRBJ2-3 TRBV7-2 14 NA TGTGCCAGCAGCTTATGGGGGGCCGAAGATACGCAGTATTTT CASSLWGAEDTQYF
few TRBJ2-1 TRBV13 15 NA TGTGCCAGCAGCTTGCCTTGGGAGATGTACAATGAGCAGTTCTTC CASSLPWEMYNEQFF
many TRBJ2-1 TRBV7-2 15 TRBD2 TGTGCCAGCAGCTTAGAGGGACTAGCGGGGATTGAGCAGTTCTTC CASSLEGLAGIEQFF
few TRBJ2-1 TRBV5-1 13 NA TGCGCCAGCAGCTTGGCGGGGGGCACAGGGCAGTTCTTC CASSLAGGTGQFF
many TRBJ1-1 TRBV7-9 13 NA TGTGCCAGCAGCTTAGAAATCGGCCTTGGAGCTTTCTTT CASSLEIGLGAFF
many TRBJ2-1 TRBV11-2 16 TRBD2 TGTGCCAGCGGACTGTTCACTAGCGGAGCCTACAATGAGCAGTTCTTC CASGLFTSGAYNEQFF
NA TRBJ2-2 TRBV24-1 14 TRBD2 TGTGCCACCAGTGATTGGGAGGGGTCCGGGGAGCTGTTTTTT CATSDWEGSGELFF
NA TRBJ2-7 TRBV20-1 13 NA TGCAGTGCTAGAGAGTCGCTTACCGGGGAGCAGTACTTC CSARESLTGEQYF
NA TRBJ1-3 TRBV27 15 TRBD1 TGTGCCAGCAGTTTAAACAGGGGGTTAGGATACACCATATATTTT CASSLNRGLGYTIYF
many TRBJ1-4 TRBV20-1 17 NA TGCAGTGCTAGAGACCCCTCCCCGGCAGGGACTTATGAAAAACTGTTTTTT CSARDPSPAGTYEKLFF
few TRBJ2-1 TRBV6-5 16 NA TGTGCCAGCAGTTACGCCTCAACAGGTACCTACAATGAGCAGTTCTTC CASSYASTGTYNEQFF
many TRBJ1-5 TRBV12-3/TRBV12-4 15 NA TGTGCCAGCAGTTTAATTAGGGCCCTCAATCAGCCCCAGCATTTT CASSLIRALNQPQHF
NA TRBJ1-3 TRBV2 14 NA TGTGCCAGCAGTGAAAGCCAGATTGGAAACACCATATATTTT CASSESQIGNTIYF
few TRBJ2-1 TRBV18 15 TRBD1 TGTGCCAGCTCACCACCAGGGACAGGGCGCAATGAGCAGTTCTTC CASSPPGTGRNEQFF
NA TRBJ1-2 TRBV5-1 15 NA TGCGCCAGCAGCTTGGAGGGACTCGGACCCTATGGCTACACCTTC CASSLEGLGPYGYTF